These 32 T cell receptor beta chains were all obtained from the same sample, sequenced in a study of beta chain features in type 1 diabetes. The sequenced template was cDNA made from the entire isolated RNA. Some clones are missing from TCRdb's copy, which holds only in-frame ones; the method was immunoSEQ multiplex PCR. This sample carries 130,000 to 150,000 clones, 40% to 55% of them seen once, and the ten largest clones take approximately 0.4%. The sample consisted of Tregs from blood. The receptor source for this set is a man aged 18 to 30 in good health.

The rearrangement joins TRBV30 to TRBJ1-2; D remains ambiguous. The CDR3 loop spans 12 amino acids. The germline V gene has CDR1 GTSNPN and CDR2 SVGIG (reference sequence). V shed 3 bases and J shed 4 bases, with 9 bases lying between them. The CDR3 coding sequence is TGTGCCTGGAGAGCCGGAGGCTATGGCTACACCTTC. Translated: CAWRAGGYGYTF.

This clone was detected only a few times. The CDR3 loop is CSVAGGTSGNPDTQYF. CDR3 DNA sequence: TGCAGCGTTGCAGGGGGGACTAGCGGGAATCCAGATACGCAGTATTTT. The chain joins TRBV29-1 to TRBJ2-3; TRBD2 aligns across 13 bases. CDR1 and CDR2 (germline): SQVTM, ANQGSEA. V lost 4 bases and J lost 4; bases outside the gene matches: 8. The length of the CDR3 is 16 residues.

This CDR3 reads CASSSPGQGLYEQYF. The CDR3 DNA follows: TGTGCCAGCAGCTCTCCGGGACAGGGCCTCTACGAGCAGTACTTC. The rearrangement joins TRBV6-6 to TRBJ2-7, with 9 nucleotides matching TRBD1. Trimming took 6 bases from V and 3 from J; bases not matched to a gene: 9. Germline V gene data show CDR1 as MNHNY and CDR2 as SVGAGI (reference sequence). This CDR3 has 15 residues.

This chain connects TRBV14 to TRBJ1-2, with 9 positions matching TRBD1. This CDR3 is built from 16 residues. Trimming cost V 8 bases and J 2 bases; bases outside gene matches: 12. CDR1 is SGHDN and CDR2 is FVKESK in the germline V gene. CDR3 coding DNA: TGTGCCAGCTCCCGCGATGGGACAGGGTTCAACTATGGCTACACCTTC. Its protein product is CASSRDGTGFNYGYTF. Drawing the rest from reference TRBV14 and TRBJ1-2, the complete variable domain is EAGVTQFPSHSVIEKGQTVTLRCDPISGHDNLYWYRRVMGKEIKFLLHFVKESKQDESGMPNNRFLAERTGGTYSTLKVQPAELEDSGVYFCASSRDGTGFNYGYTFGSGTRLTVV.

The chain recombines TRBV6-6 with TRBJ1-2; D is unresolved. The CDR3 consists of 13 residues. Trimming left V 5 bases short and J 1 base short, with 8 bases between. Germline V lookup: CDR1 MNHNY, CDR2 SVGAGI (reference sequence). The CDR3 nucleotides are TGTGCCAGCAGTGCCACAGTTAACTATGGCTACACCTTC. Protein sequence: CASSATVNYGYTF.

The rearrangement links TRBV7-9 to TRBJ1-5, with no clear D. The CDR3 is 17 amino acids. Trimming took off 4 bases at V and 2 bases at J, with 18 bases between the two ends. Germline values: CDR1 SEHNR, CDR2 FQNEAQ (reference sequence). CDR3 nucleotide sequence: TGTGCCAGCAGCTCAAGTAGTTTTACTCGGGGCAATCAGCCCCAGCATTTT. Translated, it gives CASSSSSFTRGNQPQHF.

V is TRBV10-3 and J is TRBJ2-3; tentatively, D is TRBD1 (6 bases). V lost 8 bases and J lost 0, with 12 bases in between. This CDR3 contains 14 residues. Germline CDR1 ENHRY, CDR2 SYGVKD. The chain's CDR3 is CAIGRDISTDTQYF. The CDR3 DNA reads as TGTGCCATCGGTCGGGACATAAGCACAGATACGCAGTATTTT.

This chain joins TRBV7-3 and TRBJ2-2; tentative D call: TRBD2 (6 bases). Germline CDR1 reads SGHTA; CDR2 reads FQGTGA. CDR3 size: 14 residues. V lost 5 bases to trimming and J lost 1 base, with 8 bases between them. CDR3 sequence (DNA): TGTGCCAGCAGCGCCGGGGGGAACACCGGGGAGCTGTTTTTT. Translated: CASSAGGNTGELFF.

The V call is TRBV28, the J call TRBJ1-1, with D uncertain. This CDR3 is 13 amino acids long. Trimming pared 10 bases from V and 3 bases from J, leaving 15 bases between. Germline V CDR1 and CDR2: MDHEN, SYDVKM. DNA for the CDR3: TGTGCCACCGAGTTGGGGAGAGACACTGAAGCTTTCTTT. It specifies CATELGRDTEAFF.

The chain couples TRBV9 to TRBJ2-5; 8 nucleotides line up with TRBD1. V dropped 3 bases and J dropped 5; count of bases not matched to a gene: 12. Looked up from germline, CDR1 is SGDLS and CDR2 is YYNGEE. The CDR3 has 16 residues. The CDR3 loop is CASSARTGGIGETQYF. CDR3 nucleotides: TGTGCCAGCAGCGCCCGAACAGGGGGAATAGGGGAGACCCAGTACTTC.

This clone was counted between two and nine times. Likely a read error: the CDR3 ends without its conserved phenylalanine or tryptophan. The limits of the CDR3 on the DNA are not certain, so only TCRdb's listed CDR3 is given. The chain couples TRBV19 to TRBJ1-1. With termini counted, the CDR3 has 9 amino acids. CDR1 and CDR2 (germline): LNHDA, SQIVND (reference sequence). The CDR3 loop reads CASSSGQPE.

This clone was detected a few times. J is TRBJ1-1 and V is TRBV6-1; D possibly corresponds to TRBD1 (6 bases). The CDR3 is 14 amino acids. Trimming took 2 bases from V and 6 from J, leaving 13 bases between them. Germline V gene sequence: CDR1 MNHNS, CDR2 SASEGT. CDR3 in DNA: TGTGCCAGCAGTGAACGGGAGGGGGAGGCTGAAGCTTTCTTT. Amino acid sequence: CASSEREGEAEAFF.

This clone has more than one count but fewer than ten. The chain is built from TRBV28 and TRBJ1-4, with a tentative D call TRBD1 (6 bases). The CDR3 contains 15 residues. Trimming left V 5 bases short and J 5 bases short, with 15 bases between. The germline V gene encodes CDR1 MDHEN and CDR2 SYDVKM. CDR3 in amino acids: CASSPAGQGNEKLFF. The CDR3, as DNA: TGTGCCAGCAGTCCCGCCGGGCAGGGGAATGAAAAACTGTTTTTT. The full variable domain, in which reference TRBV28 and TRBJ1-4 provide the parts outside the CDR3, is DVKVTQSSRYLVKRTGEKVFLECVQDMDHENMFWYRQDPGLGLRLIYFSYDVKMKEKGDIPEGYSVSREKKERFSLILESASTNQTSMYLCASSPAGQGNEKLFFGSGTQLSVL.

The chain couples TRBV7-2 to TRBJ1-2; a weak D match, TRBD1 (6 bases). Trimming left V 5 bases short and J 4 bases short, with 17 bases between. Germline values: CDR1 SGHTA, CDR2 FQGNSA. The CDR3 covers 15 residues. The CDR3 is CASSPVMGAGYGYTF. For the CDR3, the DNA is TGTGCCAGCAGCCCTGTCATGGGGGCGGGCTATGGCTACACCTTC. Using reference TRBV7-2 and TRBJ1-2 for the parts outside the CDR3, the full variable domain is GAGVSQSPSNKVTEKGKDVELRCDPISGHTALYWYRQSLGQGLEFLIYFQGNSAPDKSGLPSDRFSAERTGGSVSTLTIQRTQQEDSAVYLCASSPVMGAGYGYTFGSGTRLTVV.

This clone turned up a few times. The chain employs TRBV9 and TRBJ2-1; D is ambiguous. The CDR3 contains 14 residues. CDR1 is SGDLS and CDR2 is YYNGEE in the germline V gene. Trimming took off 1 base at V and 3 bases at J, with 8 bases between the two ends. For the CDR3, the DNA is TGTGCCAGCAGCGTAACGTCGGGCTACAATGAGCAGTTCTTC. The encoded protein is CASSVTSGYNEQFF.

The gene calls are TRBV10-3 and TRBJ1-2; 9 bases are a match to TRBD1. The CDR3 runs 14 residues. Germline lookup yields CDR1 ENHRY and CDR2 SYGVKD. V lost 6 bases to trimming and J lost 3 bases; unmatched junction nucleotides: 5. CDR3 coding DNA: TGTGCCATCAGCAGGGACAGGGTGGACTATGGCTACACCTTC. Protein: CAISRDRVDYGYTF.

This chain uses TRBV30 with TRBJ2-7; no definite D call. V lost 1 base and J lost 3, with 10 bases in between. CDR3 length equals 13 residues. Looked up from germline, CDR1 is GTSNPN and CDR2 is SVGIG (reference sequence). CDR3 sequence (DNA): TGTGCCTGGAGTGGTTATTCCGTCTACGAGCAGTACTTC. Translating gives CAWSGYSVYEQYF.

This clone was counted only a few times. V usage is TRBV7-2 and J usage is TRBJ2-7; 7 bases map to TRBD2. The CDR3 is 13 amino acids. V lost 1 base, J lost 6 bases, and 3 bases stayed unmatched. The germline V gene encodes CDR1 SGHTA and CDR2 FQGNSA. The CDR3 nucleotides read TGTGCCAGCAGCTTAGGGGCGGGAGCCGAGCAGTACTTC. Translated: CASSLGAGAEQYF.

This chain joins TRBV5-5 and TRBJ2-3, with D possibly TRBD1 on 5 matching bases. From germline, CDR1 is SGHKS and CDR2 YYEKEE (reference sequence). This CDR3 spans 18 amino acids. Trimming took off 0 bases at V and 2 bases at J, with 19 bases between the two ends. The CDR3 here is CASSLDRRWGLNTDTQYF. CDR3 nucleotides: TGTGCCAGCAGCTTGGACCGGCGGTGGGGCTTGAACACAGATACGCAGTATTTT.

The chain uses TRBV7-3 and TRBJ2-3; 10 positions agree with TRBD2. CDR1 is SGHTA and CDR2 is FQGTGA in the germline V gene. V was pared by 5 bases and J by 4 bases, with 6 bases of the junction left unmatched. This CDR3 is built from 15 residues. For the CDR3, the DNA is TGTGCCAGCAGCCCAGCGGGGGGGTGGGCAGATACGCAGTATTTT. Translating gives CASSPAGGWADTQYF.

The DNA of the CDR3 is TGTGCCTGGAGTGTAAAAGGGCAGGGTAATCAGCCCCAGCATTTT. It translates to CAWSVKGQGNQPQHF. The chain joins TRBV30 to TRBJ1-5, with D tentatively TRBD1 (5 bases). CDR3 length equals 15 residues. Trimming cost V 0 bases and J 4 bases, with 13 bases left between them. Germline CDR1 GTSNPN, CDR2 SVGIG (reference sequence). Supplemented by reference TRBV30 and TRBJ1-5, the full variable domain reads SQTIHQWPATLVQPVGSPLSLECTVEGTSNPNLYWYRQAAGRGLQLLFYSVGIGQISSEVPQNLSASRPQDRQFILSSKKLLLSDSGFYLCAWSVKGQGNQPQHFGDGTRLSIL.

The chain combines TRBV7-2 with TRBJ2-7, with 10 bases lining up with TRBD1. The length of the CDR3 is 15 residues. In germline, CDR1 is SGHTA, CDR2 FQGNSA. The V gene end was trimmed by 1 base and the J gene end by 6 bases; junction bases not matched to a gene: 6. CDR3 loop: CASSLGRGTGVEQYF. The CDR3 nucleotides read TGTGCCAGCAGCTTAGGGAGGGGGACAGGGGTCGAGCAGTACTTC. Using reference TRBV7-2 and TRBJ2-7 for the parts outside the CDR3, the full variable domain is GAGVSQSPSNKVTEKGKDVELRCDPISGHTALYWYRQSLGQGLEFLIYFQGNSAPDKSGLPSDRFSAERTGGSVSTLTIQRTQQEDSAVYLCASSLGRGTGVEQYFGPGTRLTVT.

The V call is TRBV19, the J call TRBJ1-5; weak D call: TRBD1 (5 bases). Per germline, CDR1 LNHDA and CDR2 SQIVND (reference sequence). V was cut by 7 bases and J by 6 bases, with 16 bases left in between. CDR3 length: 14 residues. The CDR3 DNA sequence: TGTGCCAGTAATTTCAGGGTCTTCGCTCAGCCCCAGCATTTT. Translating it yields CASNFRVFAQPQHF.

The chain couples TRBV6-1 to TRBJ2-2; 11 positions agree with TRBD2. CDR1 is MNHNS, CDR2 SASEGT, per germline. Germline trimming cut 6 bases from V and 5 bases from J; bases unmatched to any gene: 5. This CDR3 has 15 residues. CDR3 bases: TGTGCCAGCAGGGGAACTAGCGGGAGAACCGGGGAGCTGTTTTTT. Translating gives CASRGTSGRTGELFF.

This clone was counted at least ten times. The CDR3 nucleotides read TGTGCCAGCAGTCTCATCCCCCCCATCGGGGAACTAATTTCCTACGAGCAGTACTTC. Amino acids: CASSLIPPIGELISYEQYF. The rearrangement links TRBV28 to TRBJ2-7; weak D call: TRBD2 (5 bases). The CDR3 sequence is 19 residues long. V was trimmed by 5 bases and J by 1 base, leaving 27 bases between them. Germline CDR1 and CDR2: MDHEN and SYDVKM.

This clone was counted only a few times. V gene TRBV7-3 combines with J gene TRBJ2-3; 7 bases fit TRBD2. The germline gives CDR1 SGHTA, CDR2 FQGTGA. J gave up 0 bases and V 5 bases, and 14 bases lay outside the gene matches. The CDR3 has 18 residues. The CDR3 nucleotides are TGTGCCAGCAGCCCGAGGGCACTAGCGCTAATTAGCACAGATACGCAGTATTTT. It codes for CASSPRALALISTDTQYF.

The DNA for the CDR3 is TGCGCCAGCAGCCAACTTTACAGGGGCGCAGGGGAGCTGTTTTTT. Protein product: CASSQLYRGAGELFF. The chain is built from TRBV4-1 and TRBJ2-2; 7 bases are shared with TRBD1. The ends lost 2 bases at V and 8 bases at J; junction bases unmatched: 8. This CDR3 is built from 15 residues. CDR1 MGHRA and CDR2 YSYEKL come from the germline V gene.

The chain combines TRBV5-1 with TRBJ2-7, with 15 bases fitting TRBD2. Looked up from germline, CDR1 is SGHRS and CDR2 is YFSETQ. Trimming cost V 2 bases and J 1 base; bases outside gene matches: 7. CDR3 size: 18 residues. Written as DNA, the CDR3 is TGCGCCAGCAGCTTCGGGACTAGCGGGGGGCTAACTTCCTACGAGCAGTACTTC. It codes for CASSFGTSGGLTSYEQYF.

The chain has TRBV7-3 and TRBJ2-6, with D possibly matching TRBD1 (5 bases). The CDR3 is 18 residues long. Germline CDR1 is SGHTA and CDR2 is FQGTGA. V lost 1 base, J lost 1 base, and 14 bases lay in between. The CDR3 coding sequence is TGTGCCAGCAGCTTAAGCAGGGCTCCATTGTCTGGGGCCAACGTCCTGACTTTC. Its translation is CASSLSRAPLSGANVLTF. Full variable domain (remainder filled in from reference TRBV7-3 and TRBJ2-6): GAGVSQTPSNKVTEKGKYVELRCDPISGHTALYWYRQSLGQGPEFLIYFQGTGAADDSGLPNDRFFAVRPEGSVSTLKIQRTERGDSAVYLCASSLSRAPLSGANVLTFGAGSRLTVL.

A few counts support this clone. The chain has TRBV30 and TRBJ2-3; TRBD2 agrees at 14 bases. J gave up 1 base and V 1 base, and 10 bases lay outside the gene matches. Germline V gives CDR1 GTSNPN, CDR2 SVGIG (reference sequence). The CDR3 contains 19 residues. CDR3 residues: CAWSGRGLAGVYRTDTQYF. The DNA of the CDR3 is TGTGCCTGGAGTGGGAGGGGACTAGCGGGAGTTTATCGCACAGATACGCAGTATTTT.

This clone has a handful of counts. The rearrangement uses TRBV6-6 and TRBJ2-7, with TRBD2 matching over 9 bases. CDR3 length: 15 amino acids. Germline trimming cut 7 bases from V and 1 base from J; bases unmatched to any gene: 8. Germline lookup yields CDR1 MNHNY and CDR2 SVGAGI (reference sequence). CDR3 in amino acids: CASKLERGASYEQYF. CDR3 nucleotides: TGTGCCAGCAAATTGGAGCGGGGGGCTTCCTACGAGCAGTACTTC.

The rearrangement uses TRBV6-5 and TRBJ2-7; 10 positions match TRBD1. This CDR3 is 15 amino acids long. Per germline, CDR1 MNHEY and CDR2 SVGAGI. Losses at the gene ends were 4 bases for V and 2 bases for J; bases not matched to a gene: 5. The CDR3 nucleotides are TGTGCCAGCAGTTGCTCCGGACAGGGGGCCTACGAGCAGTACTTC. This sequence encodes CASSCSGQGAYEQYF.